These T cell receptor beta chains were read from a single sample in a study of T-cell reconstitution after alpha-beta-depleted transplantation in children. TCRdb called the PCR reads again in MiXCR, with one record for every CDR3 protein. The table includes 600,000 to 700,000 distinct CDR3 sequences, 16% detected once. Specimen: PBMCs from the stem cell graft donor, collected from the stem cell graft. The source of these receptors is a human donor who donated a stem cell graft to a child with acute myeloid leukemia. Both conserved end residues are part of each CDR3. Fields, in order: clone size, J gene, D gene, V gene, CDR3 protein, CDR3 DNA. The D gene is left open where the match is weak. Size is stated for part of the rows, as once, few or many counts, or as a class when the clone is expanded.

abundance: few
j_gene: TRBJ2-1
d_gene: .
v_gene: TRBV27
CDR3aa: CASSFGLLYNEQFF
CDR3nt: TGTGCCAGCAGTTTCGGCCTCCTCTACAATGAGCAGTTCTTC

abundance: many
j_gene: TRBJ1-2
d_gene: .
v_gene: TRBV29-1
CDR3aa: CSVPGLARGYTF
CDR3nt: TGCAGCGTTCCGGGCTTGGCGAGGGGCTACACCTTC

abundance: .
j_gene: TRBJ1-1
d_gene: .
v_gene: TRBV28
CDR3aa: CASRRGARGTEAFF
CDR3nt: TGTGCCAGCAGACGGGGGGCGCGAGGCACTGAAGCTTTCTTT

abundance: .
j_gene: TRBJ2-7
d_gene: .
v_gene: TRBV12-3/TRBV12-4
CDR3aa: CASSPPGRSYEQYF
CDR3nt: TGTGCCAGCAGTCCCCCCGGGAGATCCTACGAGCAGTACTTC

abundance: many
j_gene: TRBJ2-5
d_gene: .
v_gene: TRBV7-2
CDR3aa: CASSLVETQYF
CDR3nt: TGTGCCAGCAGCTTAGTGGAGACCCAGTACTTC

abundance: .
j_gene: TRBJ1-2
d_gene: .
v_gene: TRBV7-2
CDR3aa: CASSLKSYGYTF
CDR3nt: TGTGCCAGCAGCTTAAAAAGCTATGGCTACACCTTC

abundance: .
j_gene: TRBJ1-2
d_gene: .
v_gene: TRBV7-2
CDR3aa: CASSSPGHPGNGYTF
CDR3nt: TGTGCCAGCAGCTCCCCGGGACACCCAGGCAATGGCTACACCTTC

abundance: many
j_gene: TRBJ2-2
d_gene: TRBD1
v_gene: TRBV7-9
CDR3aa: CASSYRQGRTGELFF
CDR3nt: TGTGCCAGCAGCTACCGACAGGGGAGAACCGGGGAGCTGTTTTTT

abundance: .
j_gene: TRBJ1-4
d_gene: .
v_gene: TRBV4-3
CDR3aa: CASSPSGDQEDEKLFF
CDR3nt: TGCGCCAGCAGCCCAAGCGGGGATCAGGAAGATGAAAAACTGTTTTTT

abundance: .
j_gene: TRBJ2-1
d_gene: .
v_gene: TRBV11-1
CDR3aa: CASSLVNRLKAGSYNEQFF
CDR3nt: TGTGCCAGCAGCTTAGTAAACAGGCTGAAGGCAGGCTCCTACAATGAGCAGTTCTTC

abundance: many
j_gene: TRBJ2-1
d_gene: .
v_gene: TRBV24-1
CDR3aa: CATSDRTVSDNEQFF
CDR3nt: TGTGCCACCAGTGACCGGACAGTAAGTGACAATGAGCAGTTCTTC

abundance: .
j_gene: TRBJ2-1
d_gene: TRBD2
v_gene: TRBV7-2
CDR3aa: CASSFQRGAIYNEQFF
CDR3nt: TGTGCCAGCAGCTTCCAGCGGGGGGCTATATACAATGAGCAGTTCTTC

abundance: many
j_gene: TRBJ2-1
d_gene: TRBD1
v_gene: TRBV20-1
CDR3aa: CSAAGQAHYNEQFF
CDR3nt: TGCAGTGCTGCGGGACAGGCTCACTACAATGAGCAGTTCTTC

abundance: many
j_gene: TRBJ2-2
d_gene: .
v_gene: TRBV12-3/TRBV12-4
CDR3aa: CATRGMNTGELFF
CDR3nt: TGTGCCACCCGAGGGATGAACACCGGGGAGCTGTTTTTT

abundance: many
j_gene: TRBJ1-1
d_gene: .
v_gene: TRBV12-3/TRBV12-4
CDR3aa: CASSSPWGSGTEAFF
CDR3nt: TGTGCCAGCAGTTCCCCCTGGGGTAGCGGCACTGAAGCTTTCTTT

abundance: many
j_gene: TRBJ2-3
d_gene: .
v_gene: TRBV11-2
CDR3aa: CASSSRGDTQYF
CDR3nt: TGTGCCAGCAGCTCGAGGGGGGATACGCAGTATTTT